The 27 T cell receptor beta chains below come from one sample, sequenced in a study of shared T cell receptors in the human thymus. This table comes from immunoSEQ multiplex PCR, and its TCRdb copy is limited to in-frame clones, with some not included. The data show about 710,000 clones, with roughly 86% seen just once and roughly 0.0087% held by the top ten. The same specimen was also included in a second study, on human thymus T cells.

Sequencing used thymocytes. The receptors derive from a boy in the first two years of life with a congenital heart defect.

The chain links TRBV4-1 to TRBJ2-7; D is perhaps TRBD1 (6 bases). The CDR3 is 15 amino acids. The germline V gene encodes CDR1 MGHRA and CDR2 YSYEKL. V was shortened by 0 bases and J by 0 bases, with 9 bases between the two germline ends. The chain's CDR3 is CASSQDRTASYEQYF. CDR3 coding DNA: TGCGCCAGCAGCCAAGACAGGACAGCCTCCTACGAGCAGTACTTC.

CDR3 loop: CASSNRTSGAKNIQYF. The DNA for the CDR3 is TGTGCCAGTAGTAACCGGACTAGCGGGGCCAAAAACATTCAGTACTTC. The V gene is TRBV19, the J gene TRBJ2-4; TRBD2 matches 11 bases. V was pared by 4 bases and J by 1 base, with 3 bases of the junction left unmatched. Germline CDR1 is LNHDA and CDR2 is SQIVND (reference sequence). This CDR3 is 16 amino acids long.

V usage is TRBV6-4 and J usage is TRBJ2-7; D uncertain. CDR1 MRHNA and CDR2 SNTAGT come from the germline V gene. This CDR3 comprises 12 residues. The V end was cut by 8 bases, the J end by 0 bases, with 8 bases between. CDR3 DNA: TGTGCCAGCCCCCGGAGCTCCTACGAGCAGTACTTC. Translated, it gives CASPRSSYEQYF.

CDR3 nucleotide sequence: TGTGCCAGCAGTCCCCGGGACAGGGGTCCAAATGAGCAGTTCTTC. The encoded protein is CASSPRDRGPNEQFF. The V call is TRBV27, the J call TRBJ2-1; 10 positions agree with TRBD1. The V gene end was trimmed by 5 bases and the J gene end by 7 bases; junction bases not matched to a gene: 8. The CDR3 length is 15 residues. Germline CDR1 MNHEY, CDR2 SMNVEV (reference sequence).

The V gene is TRBV7-2, the J gene TRBJ2-7; 9 bases align to TRBD1. The trim removed 7 bases at V and 6 bases at J, leaving 13 bases unmatched. Per the germline V gene, CDR1 is SGHTA and CDR2 is FQGNSA. The CDR3 has 15 residues. The CDR3 reads CASTLTGGEKGEQYF. The DNA of the CDR3 is TGTGCCAGCACCCTGACAGGGGGGGAAAAGGGCGAGCAGTACTTC.

This clone has only a few counts. V gene TRBV4-3 combines with J gene TRBJ1-3, with a weak D call TRBD1 (5 bases). Germline CDR1 reads LGHNA; CDR2 reads YSLEER. V dropped 0 bases and J dropped 4 bases, with 22 bases sitting between them. The CDR3 is made up of 19 amino acids. DNA for the CDR3: TGCGCCAGCAGCCAAGATGATCGCAGGGTGAAGTTATTAGGAAACACCATATATTTT. Translating gives CASSQDDRRVKLLGNTIYF.

V gene TRBV7-2 combines with J gene TRBJ1-5; D is possibly TRBD1 (5 bases). V lost 6 bases and J lost 4, with 13 bases in between. This CDR3 comprises 14 residues. CDR1 is SGHTA and CDR2 is FQGNSA in the germline V gene. CDR3 bases: TGTGCCAGCAGGCAGGGTACGGAGAATCAGCCCCAGCATTTT. It specifies CASRQGTENQPQHF. Based on the CDR3 plus reference TRBV7-2 and TRBJ1-5, the full variable domain is GAGVSQSPSNKVTEKGKDVELRCDPISGHTALYWYRQSLGQGLEFLIYFQGNSAPDKSGLPSDRFSAERTGGSVSTLTIQRTQQEDSAVYLCASRQGTENQPQHFGDGTRLSIL.

The chain has TRBV4-1 and TRBJ1-4; D is ambiguous. V was pared by 5 bases and J by 6 bases, with 10 bases between. Germline assignment: CDR1 MGHRA and CDR2 YSYEKL. CDR3 length: 13 residues. The CDR3 DNA follows: TGCGCCAGCAGCGAGGGTTGGGATGAAAAACTGTTTTTT. Protein product: CASSEGWDEKLFF.

V usage is TRBV7-9 and J usage is TRBJ1-4; the D gene is possibly TRBD1 (6 bases). Trimming removed 5 bases from V and 8 bases from J, with 12 bases in between. Germline V gene data show CDR1 as SEHNR and CDR2 as FQNEAQ (reference sequence). The CDR3 is 13 residues long. The CDR3 sequence is CASSPRGREKLFF. The CDR3 region has the DNA TGTGCCAGCAGCCCCAGGGGAAGAGAAAAACTGTTTTTT.

The chain employs TRBV7-2 and TRBJ1-6; the match to TRBD1 covers 8 bases. There are 18 residues in the CDR3. Germline V gene data show CDR1 as SGHTA and CDR2 as FQGNSA. J lost 4 bases, V lost 0 bases, and 8 bases had no gene match. The CDR3 loop reads CASSLAGQGAEYNSPLHF. The CDR3 nucleotides are TGTGCCAGCAGCTTAGCGGGCCAGGGGGCTGAGTATAATTCACCCCTCCACTTT.

Regarding this clone: A junction boundary mismatches the germline segment, possibly from a read error. The gene calls are TRBV28 and TRBJ1-6; the D is unclear. The germline V gene has CDR1 MDHEN and CDR2 SYDVKM. This CDR3 region has 17 residues. The CDR3 sequence: CASSPPGRSSYNSPLHF. Written as DNA, the CDR3 is TGTGCCAGCAGTCCCCCGGGGAGGTCCTCCTATAATTCCCCCCTCCACTTT. Combining the CDR3 with reference TRBV28 and TRBJ1-6 gives the whole variable domain DVKVTQSSRYLVKRTGEKVFLECVQDMDHENMFWYRQDPGLGLRLIYFSYDVKMKEKGDIPEGYSVSREKKERFSLILESASTNQTSMYLCASSPPGRSSYNSPLHFGNGTRLTVT.

The chain is built from TRBV28 and TRBJ2-7; TRBD2 aligns across 10 bases. Germline V gene lookup returns CDR1 MDHEN and CDR2 SYDVKM. With V trimmed by 7 bases and J by 4 bases, 10 bases remained unmatched. The CDR3 has 15 amino acids. DNA of the CDR3: TGTGCCAGCACAACCGGGACTAGCGCGTCGTACGAGCAGTACTTC. Its translation: CASTTGTSASYEQYF.

This rearrangement joins TRBV4-3 to TRBJ1-4; D possibly corresponds to TRBD1 (6 bases). CDR3 length equals 18 residues. Trimming left V 2 bases short and J 5 bases short, with 21 bases between. Germline values: CDR1 LGHNA, CDR2 YSLEER. This chain's CDR3 is CASSQHTTRQVSNEKLFF. CDR3 DNA: TGCGCCAGCAGCCAACATACCACACGACAGGTATCGAATGAAAAACTGTTTTTT.

To note about this clone: Other DNA variants within this sample encode the same CDR3. The CDR3 nucleotides read TGCAGCGTCCGGACAGGGGCCTACGAGCAGTACTTC. Protein: CSVRTGAYEQYF. The chain links TRBV29-1 to TRBJ2-7, with 9 positions matching TRBD1. This CDR3 contains 12 residues. Germline CDR1 is SQVTM and CDR2 is ANQGSEA. V lost 6 bases, J lost 2 bases, and 2 bases stayed unmatched.

This chain links TRBV27 with TRBJ1-2; 8 nucleotides align to TRBD1. The germline gives CDR1 MNHEY, CDR2 SMNVEV (reference sequence). This CDR3 region has 17 residues. V lost 2 bases and J lost 2; bases outside the gene matches: 10. Here the CDR3 DNA reads TGTGCCAGCAGTTTAGGGGGGGACAGGCCATACAACTATGGCTACACCTTC. It specifies CASSLGGDRPYNYGYTF.

The chain recombines TRBV23-1 with TRBJ2-2; 7 bases match TRBD2. TRBV23-1 falls under the ORF class, with uncertain function. V shed 5 bases, J shed 3 bases, and the junction held 12 bases outside the gene matches. This CDR3 comprises 17 residues. CDR3 sequence: CASSKSGTRNDTGELFF. The DNA for the CDR3 is TGCGCCAGCAGTAAGAGCGGGACGCGTAATGACACCGGGGAGCTGTTTTTT.

The rearrangement joins TRBV7-9 to TRBJ1-2; 9 bases align to TRBD1. The CDR3 contains 18 residues. V lost 4 bases to trimming and J lost 6 bases; unmatched junction nucleotides: 18. Germline CDR1 and CDR2: SEHNR and FQNEAQ (reference sequence). The CDR3 DNA follows: TGTGCCAGCAGCTCCGACGCGTACAGGGGGCTGGGCCAGGATGGCTACACCTTC. Encoded protein: CASSSDAYRGLGQDGYTF.

The V call is TRBV18, the J call TRBJ1-5, with 8 bases identical to TRBD1. V dropped 5 bases and J dropped 4; count of bases not matched to a gene: 7. This CDR3 region has 15 residues. The germline V gene has CDR1 KGHSH and CDR2 LQKENI. The chain's CDR3 is CASSLGDRGNQPQHF. CDR3 coding DNA: TGTGCCAGCTCATTAGGTGACAGGGGAAATCAGCCCCAGCATTTT.

The chain recombines TRBV25-1 with TRBJ2-3; the match to TRBD2 covers 10 bases. The CDR3 contains 17 residues. Germline V gene data show CDR1 as MGHDK and CDR2 as SYGVNS. The junction had 6 bases not matched to a gene; V was cut back by 3 bases and J by 0 bases. This CDR3 reads CASSDLAGGPSTDTQYF. The CDR3 coding sequence is TGTGCCAGCAGTGACTTAGCGGGAGGCCCTAGCACAGATACGCAGTATTTT.

The chain has TRBV4-1 and TRBJ1-6, with a possible D match to TRBD1 (6 bases). This CDR3 spans 17 amino acids. Per germline, CDR1 MGHRA and CDR2 YSYEKL. Trimming stripped 0 bases from V and 3 bases from J, with 12 bases between. The CDR3 DNA is TGCGCCAGCAGCCAAGACCCAGGGGCTCTCTATAATTCACCCCTCCACTTT. Its protein is CASSQDPGALYNSPLHF.

The V call is TRBV19, the J call TRBJ2-1, with D unclear. V lost 3 bases and J lost 2, with 14 bases in between. This CDR3 is 16 amino acids long. CDR1 LNHDA and CDR2 SQIVND come from the germline V gene (reference sequence). CDR3 sequence: CASSIRFQRPYNEQFF. DNA of the CDR3: TGTGCCAGTAGTATCAGGTTCCAACGACCCTACAATGAGCAGTTCTTC.

The gene calls are TRBV7-6 and TRBJ2-3; 8 bases map to TRBD2. The germline V gene has CDR1 SGHVS and CDR2 FNYEAQ. The V and J ends lost 7 bases and 3 bases, in that order; junction bases with no gene match: 9. The CDR3 runs 15 residues. CDR3 in amino acids: CASTLMSGSTDTQYF. Here the CDR3 DNA reads TGTGCCAGCACGCTTATGAGCGGGAGTACAGATACGCAGTATTTT.

The genes are TRBV14 and TRBJ2-2, with 8 bases fitting TRBD2. Germline CDR1 is SGHDN and CDR2 is FVKESK. There are 15 residues in the CDR3. J was trimmed by 2 bases and V by 5 bases; bases with no gene match: 4. This chain's CDR3 is CASSCSGENTGELFF. Here the CDR3 DNA reads TGTGCCAGCAGCTGTAGCGGGGAAAACACCGGGGAGCTGTTTTTT. Variable domain in full (rest from reference TRBV14 and TRBJ2-2): EAGVTQFPSHSVIEKGQTVTLRCDPISGHDNLYWYRRVMGKEIKFLLHFVKESKQDESGMPNNRFLAERTGGTYSTLKVQPAELEDSGVYFCASSCSGENTGELFFGEGSRLTVL.

This chain connects TRBV28 to TRBJ2-3; D might be TRBD2 (5 bases). CDR1 and CDR2 (germline): MDHEN, SYDVKM. The V and J ends lost 3 bases and 5 bases respectively, with 12 bases between them. The CDR3 spans 14 residues. CDR3 coding DNA: TGTGCCAGCAGTTTCCTGATGGCGGGAGATACGCAGTATTTT. Its translation is CASSFLMAGDTQYF.

The CDR3, as DNA: TGTGCCAGCAGTTACTCGACAGGGGGCTATGGCTACACCTTC. Amino acids: CASSYSTGGYGYTF. This chain uses TRBV6-5 with TRBJ1-2, with 9 nucleotides matching TRBD1. Germline assignment: CDR1 MNHEY and CDR2 SVGAGI. J was trimmed by 4 bases and V by 0 bases; bases with no gene match: 0. The CDR3 extends over 14 amino acids.

The genes are TRBV19 and TRBJ2-1; 10 positions agree with TRBD2. V gave up 7 bases and J gave up 7 bases; unmatched junction bases: 7. The CDR3 totals 14 residues. In germline, CDR1 is LNHDA, CDR2 SQIVND (reference sequence). As DNA, the CDR3 is TGTGCCAGTACGAGGCTAGCGGGGGCGAATGAGCAGTTCTTC. This translates into CASTRLAGANEQFF.

This rearrangement joins TRBV5-4 to TRBJ1-1; no clear D gene. Trimming removed 2 bases from V and 1 base from J, with 15 bases in between. The CDR3 runs to 16 residues. In germline, CDR1 is SGHNT, CDR2 YYREEE (reference sequence). DNA of the CDR3: TGTGCCAGCAGCTTTTGGGGAGGGCAAAGGAACACTGAAGCTTTCTTT. Translation: CASSFWGGQRNTEAFF.